This TCR beta chain appears in the sequencing data of a study of cytomegalovirus exposure and HLA in healthy donors. Overall study: The 120 validation repertoires matched the 666 first-cohort repertoires in platform, a later analysis reported. Findings of the study overall: Subsequent analysis found a tendency for first-cohort TCR clusters to co-occur within the 120 validation repertoires. The study put under 200 TCR beta chains on its list as cytomegalovirus-associated. Whilst most TCR sequences proved rare, a subset of public TCRs occurred across many donors.

Germline CDR1 SNHLY, CDR2 FYNNEI. Trimming removed 3 bases from V and 4 bases from J; junction bases left unmatched: 8. CDR3 size: 15 residues. About this clone: As yet, its antigen is unknown.

The protocol was immunoSEQ multiplex PCR, while the TCRdb copy is restricted to in-frame clones and leaves out a portion. The data contain 120,000 or so clones, about 83% of them seen just once; the ten biggest clones take up over 4%. V and J are TRBV2 and TRBJ1-2, with 7 bases aligning to TRBD1. The origin of this receptor is a man younger than 30 in good health and CMV-seronegative. The sequencing input was PBMCs. CDR3 in amino acids: CASSEPGGNTYGYTF. Here the CDR3 DNA reads TGTGCCAGCAGTGAGCCAGGGGGAAATACCTATGGCTACACCTTC.